These T cell receptor beta chains were read from a single sample in a study of blood T cells in healthy people across ages. TCRdb analysed the 5' RACE reads with MiXCR anew, one entry per CDR3 protein. The sample records around 1,700,000 distinct CDR3 sequences, roughly 28% being singletons. The sample was blood. These receptor sequences come from a woman younger than 45 in good health. The conserved cysteine and the conserved F or W are not part of the CDR3 here.

v_call	j_call	cdr3_length	cdr3_aa
TRBV11-2	TRBJ2-5	13	ASSNPGLAGALQY
TRBV10-3	TRBJ1-5	12	AIEPEDRGQPQH
TRBV10-3	TRBJ2-1	13	AISESYRGRDEQF
TRBV27	TRBJ2-7	15	ASSLSSPEVVTYEQY
TRBV28	TRBJ2-3	13	SSSLWLADTDTQY
TRBV6-5	TRBJ2-1	14	ANSPNDPRQVKGQF
TRBV11-2	TRBJ2-3	16	ASSFGTSGRVGTDTQY
TRBV24-1	TRBJ2-1	12	ATREGAGYNEQF
TRBV4-2	TRBJ1-1	12	AGSQGDANTEAF
TRBV5-1	TRBJ2-5	14	ASALSPGQTQETQY
TRBV15	TRBJ1-2	13	ATSRDRQGGYGYT
TRBV12-3/TRBV12-4	TRBJ1-5	13	ASRRDRGPNQPQH
TRBV5-1	TRBJ1-5	14	ASSLKGQNSNQPQH
TRBV20-1	TRBJ2-1	9	SAVQGDEQF
TRBV4-1	TRBJ1-1	17	ASSHSFGDRTGGRTEAF
TRBV29-1	TRBJ2-7	15	SVEGRTSGGLYNEQY
TRBV20-1	TRBJ1-6	12	SARLGGFNSPLH
TRBV18	TRBJ1-1	13	ASSPFRDLNTEAF
TRBV5-1	TRBJ2-6	14	ASSSELASGANVLT
TRBV27	TRBJ2-7	14	ASSLRPPGTAYEQY
TRBV4-3	TRBJ2-2	14	ASSHGRTADTGELF
TRBV19	TRBJ2-5	11	ASSLAIWETQY
TRBV6-2/TRBV6-3	TRBJ1-2	11	ASSGTGNLGYT
TRBV7-2	TRBJ2-7	14	ASSPAATAGPFEQY